Shown below are 27 T cell receptor beta chains from a single sample sequenced in a study of Tregs in tolerant kidney transplant recipients. Profiled with immunoSEQ multiplex PCR; TCRdb holds only in-frame clones, not every one. This sample has hundreds of thousands of clones, with roughly 80% found just once. The material sequenced was CD4+ T cells from blood. The source of these receptors is a human donor in good health.

The V gene is TRBV19, the J gene TRBJ2-7, with D unresolved. Trimming stripped 5 bases from V and 6 bases from J, with 14 bases between. The length of the CDR3 is 13 residues. Germline CDR1 LNHDA, CDR2 SQIVND (reference sequence). CDR3 region: CASSALDRSEQYF. The DNA for the CDR3 is TGTGCCAGTAGTGCCCTGGATAGAAGCGAGCAGTACTTC.

The CDR3 loop reads CARPGDGTGKGSTEAFF. The CDR3 coding sequence is TGTGCCCGTCCTGGAGATGGGACAGGCAAAGGGAGCACTGAAGCTTTCTTT. The genes are TRBV2 and TRBJ1-1; 8 bases map to TRBD1. The CDR3 runs to 17 residues. Looked up from germline, CDR1 is SNHLY and CDR2 is FYNNEI. The V and J ends lost 11 bases and 4 bases, in that order; junction bases with no gene match: 21.

This rearrangement joins TRBV7-2 to TRBJ1-2; TRBD1 might be the D (5 bases). The CDR3 runs to 14 residues. V was pared by 3 bases and J by 1 base, with 9 bases between. Germline lookup yields CDR1 SGHTA and CDR2 FQGNSA. The CDR3 region has the DNA TGTGCCAGCAGCTTGGGACCGCTTAACTATGGCTACACCTTC. Translated: CASSLGPLNYGYTF.

This sequence joins TRBV6-4 and TRBJ2-3, with 8 bases matching TRBD2. V was pared by 5 bases and J by 0 bases, with 1 base of the junction left unmatched. The germline CDR1 and CDR2 sequences are MRHNA and SNTAGT. The CDR3 is made up of 14 amino acids. The CDR3 is CASSIAGSTDTQYF. The CDR3 bases are TGTGCCAGCAGTATAGCGGGGAGCACAGATACGCAGTATTTT.

The rearrangement joins TRBV5-1 to TRBJ1-1; D perhaps matches TRBD1 (5 bases). Deletions cut 3 bases from V and 8 bases from J, with 17 bases between. CDR1 and CDR2 from the germline V gene are SGHRS and YFSETQ. This CDR3 region has 14 residues. CDR3 protein: CASSWAGTESEAFF. CDR3 DNA sequence: TGCGCCAGCAGCTGGGCCGGGACGGAATCGGAAGCTTTCTTT.

This chain uses TRBV5-1 with TRBJ2-2, with 10 nucleotides matching TRBD1. CDR1 is SGHRS and CDR2 is YFSETQ in the germline V gene. This CDR3 contains 17 residues. V lost 2 bases to trimming and J lost 7 bases; unmatched junction nucleotides: 11. CDR3 nucleotides: TGCGCCAGCAGCTTAAGAACCGGGACAGGGGAAATCGGGGAGCTGTTTTTT. It is translated as CASSLRTGTGEIGELFF.

This chain joins TRBV6-5 and TRBJ1-3; 7 bases fit TRBD1. The CDR3 consists of 15 residues. Germline CDR1 and CDR2: MNHEY and SVGAGI. The trim removed 5 bases at V and 0 bases at J, leaving 4 bases unmatched. CDR3 amino acids: CASSTGASSGNTIYF. CDR3 nucleotides: TGTGCCAGCAGTACAGGGGCCTCCTCTGGAAACACCATATATTTT.

This clone showed up just a few times. The chain is built from TRBV7-9 and TRBJ2-5; the match to TRBD2 covers 12 bases. J gave up 3 bases and V 1 base, and 6 bases lay outside the gene matches. This CDR3 spans 17 amino acids. Germline CDR1 is SEHNR and CDR2 is FQNEAQ (reference sequence). CDR3 DNA: TGTGCCAGCAGCTTAGGAGCGACTAGCGGGAGTGAAGAGACCCAGTACTTC. It translates to CASSLGATSGSEETQYF.

This clone was picked up one time. This chain links TRBV9 with TRBJ2-2, with TRBD1 matching 8 bases. The CDR3 is 15 amino acids. Per the germline V gene, CDR1 is SGDLS and CDR2 is YYNGEE. V was clipped by 3 bases and J by 4 bases; unmatched bases: 5. The CDR3 is CASSATGQVTGELFF. In nucleotides, the CDR3 is TGTGCCAGCAGCGCGACGGGACAGGTCACCGGGGAGCTGTTTTTT.

The J gene is TRBJ2-7, the V gene TRBV5-1; D is possibly TRBD2 (6 bases). The V gene's germline CDR1 is SGHRS and CDR2 YFSETQ. Trimming removed 7 bases from V and 5 bases from J, with 19 bases in between. This CDR3 spans 14 amino acids. The CDR3: CASGAGVYHHEQYF. DNA for the CDR3: TGCGCCAGCGGAGCGGGCGTCTACCACCACGAGCAGTACTTC.

This sequence joins TRBV18 and TRBJ2-2, with D perhaps matching TRBD1 (6 bases). Per the germline V gene, CDR1 is KGHSH and CDR2 is LQKENI. This CDR3 has 17 amino acids. Trimming shortened V by 5 bases and J by 2 bases, and 18 bases separated the two germline ends. The CDR3 loop is CASSAMGDTRNTGELFF. The CDR3 DNA follows: TGTGCCAGCTCAGCGATGGGGGACACAAGAAACACCGGGGAGCTGTTTTTT.

This sequence joins TRBV7-2 and TRBJ2-3; D ambiguous. The length of the CDR3 is 17 residues. Germline V CDR1 and CDR2: SGHTA, FQGNSA. V lost 3 bases, J lost 6 bases, and 22 bases lay in between. In nucleotides, the CDR3 is TGTGCCAGCAGCTTCAGAGCCTTAGGAGTGTCAAAGGATACGCAGTATTTT. It codes for CASSFRALGVSKDTQYF.

This chain uses TRBV27 with TRBJ1-2; 8 bases match TRBD1. In germline, CDR1 is MNHEY, CDR2 SMNVEV (reference sequence). J lost 4 bases, V lost 7 bases, and 17 bases had no gene match. The CDR3 consists of 17 residues. The chain's CDR3 is CASTPLPGTGKPYGYTF. CDR3 DNA sequence: TGTGCCAGCACACCCCTACCCGGGACAGGAAAACCCTATGGCTACACCTTC.

V is TRBV7-2 and J is TRBJ1-4, with 9 bases lining up with TRBD1. The CDR3 runs 16 residues. The V gene end was trimmed by 1 base and the J gene end by 6 bases; junction bases not matched to a gene: 6. CDR1 is SGHTA and CDR2 is FQGNSA in the germline V gene. This CDR3 is CASSLGGGTGYEKLFF. In DNA form, the CDR3 reads TGTGCCAGCAGCTTAGGGGGCGGGACAGGGTATGAAAAACTGTTTTTT.

V usage is TRBV18 and J usage is TRBJ2-7, with 8 bases aligning to TRBD1. V dropped 4 bases and J dropped 8; count of bases not matched to a gene: 13. The CDR3 runs 15 residues. Germline V gene lookup returns CDR1 KGHSH and CDR2 LQKENI. The CDR3 sequence is CASSLTPDRASKQYF. The CDR3 DNA follows: TGTGCCAGCTCACTCACACCGGACAGGGCTTCTAAGCAGTACTTC.

V is TRBV19 and J is TRBJ1-1; 7 bases align to TRBD1. The germline V gene encodes CDR1 LNHDA and CDR2 SQIVND (reference sequence). Trimming cost V 7 bases and J 1 base; bases outside gene matches: 6. This CDR3 has 14 amino acids. CDR3 nucleotides: TGTGCCAGTATCGGACAGGTTAAGAACACTGAAGCTTTCTTT. As protein: CASIGQVKNTEAFF.

The gene calls are TRBV15 and TRBJ2-7, with 7 bases matching TRBD2. This CDR3 has 17 amino acids. V dropped 0 bases and J dropped 3; count of bases not matched to a gene: 11. From germline, CDR1 is LNHNV and CDR2 YYDKDF (reference sequence). The CDR3: CATSRDSPGSGLYEQYF. CDR3 bases: TGTGCCACCAGCAGAGATTCCCCGGGTAGCGGGCTCTACGAGCAGTACTTC.

The rearrangement links TRBV7-9 to TRBJ1-1; the D gene is possibly TRBD1 (5 bases). The length of the CDR3 is 15 residues. V lost 2 bases and J 4 bases, leaving 14 bases between the germline ends. The germline V gene encodes CDR1 SEHNR and CDR2 FQNEAQ (reference sequence). The CDR3 DNA is TGTGCCAGCAGCTTAAACGGGGCGGGGAGCACTGAAGCTTTCTTT. Translating it yields CASSLNGAGSTEAFF. Looking up the rest from reference TRBV7-9 and TRBJ1-1 gives the full variable domain: DTGVSQNPRHKITKRGQNVTFRCDPISEHNRLYWYRQTLGQGPEFLTYFQNEAQLEKSRLLSDRFSAERPKGSFSTLEIQRTEQGDSAMYLCASSLNGAGSTEAFFGQGTRLTVV.

This chain uses TRBV30 with TRBJ1-2; D unresolved. Germline-derived CDR1 and CDR2 are GTSNPN and SVGIG (reference sequence). CDR3 length: 14 residues. Trimming removed 6 bases from V and 2 bases from J, with 16 bases in between. The CDR3 reads CACPSGSGNYGYTF. In nucleotides, the CDR3 is TGTGCCTGCCCTTCGGGGTCCGGCAACTATGGCTACACCTTC.

The rearrangement uses TRBV7-9 and TRBJ1-1; D gene ambiguous. CDR3 length equals 14 residues. Looked up from germline, CDR1 is SEHNR and CDR2 is FQNEAQ (reference sequence). With 1 base removed from V and 2 bases from J, the gap between germline ends came to 8 bases. This CDR3 reads CASSLENANTEAFF. The CDR3 nucleotides are TGTGCCAGCAGCTTAGAGAACGCAAACACTGAAGCTTTCTTT.

This clone showed up just a few times. The rearrangement uses TRBV7-2 and TRBJ1-4; D not certain. V was clipped by 2 bases and J by 3 bases, with 10 bases between them. The CDR3 contains 15 residues. CDR1 and CDR2 (germline): SGHTA, FQGNSA. The CDR3 sequence is CASSLRPLANEKLFF. The CDR3 DNA reads as TGTGCCAGCAGCTTAAGACCGCTGGCTAATGAAAAACTGTTTTTT.

The chain uses TRBV7-9 and TRBJ1-1; 11 nucleotides match TRBD1. The ends lost 5 bases at V and 0 bases at J; junction bases unmatched: 5. Germline V CDR1 and CDR2: SEHNR, FQNEAQ (reference sequence). This CDR3 has 16 residues. CDR3 amino acids: CASSRTGGPLNTEAFF. The CDR3 nucleotides are TGTGCCAGCAGCCGGACAGGGGGCCCCTTGAACACTGAAGCTTTCTTT.

The chain combines TRBV5-1 with TRBJ1-2; D ambiguous. Between the trimmed V and J ends, which lost 7 bases and 7 bases, there was a span of 14 bases. CDR3 length: 12 residues. The germline V gene has CDR1 SGHRS and CDR2 YFSETQ. CDR3 loop: CASQTSETGYTF. The CDR3 DNA follows: TGCGCCAGCCAGACCTCAGAGACTGGCTACACCTTC.

V gene TRBV6-5 combines with J gene TRBJ1-4; possible D gene TRBD1, 5 bases. The CDR3 sequence is 15 residues long. Trimming took 0 bases from V and 3 from J, leaving 8 bases between them. CDR1 and CDR2 from the germline V gene are MNHEY and SVGAGI. In DNA form, the CDR3 reads TGTGCCAGCAGTTACTCCGGGACTGCTAATGAAAAACTGTTTTTT. It specifies CASSYSGTANEKLFF.

J is TRBJ1-1 and V is TRBV5-1; TRBD1 matches at 10 bases. Germline lookup yields CDR1 SGHRS and CDR2 YFSETQ. This CDR3 comprises 16 residues. V lost 4 bases to trimming and J lost 1 base; unmatched junction nucleotides: 7. CDR3 protein: CASSLDRGGSNTEAFF. The DNA for the CDR3 is TGCGCCAGCAGCCTGGACAGGGGGGGTTCGAACACTGAAGCTTTCTTT.

The chain is built from TRBV5-4 and TRBJ2-7; D tentatively reads TRBD1 or TRBD2 (7 bases each). V dropped 0 bases and J dropped 5 bases, with 15 bases sitting between them. The germline CDR1 and CDR2 sequences are SGHNT and YYREEE (reference sequence). The CDR3 is made up of 15 amino acids. In DNA form, the CDR3 reads TGTGCCAGCAGCTTGGGGGGGGGACAGTTGAACGAGCAGTACTTC. This sequence encodes CASSLGGGQLNEQYF.

As regards this clone: Other DNA sequences of this sample code for an identical CDR3. The chain combines TRBV6-1 with TRBJ1-2; perhaps TRBD1 as D (5 bases). The CDR3 has 13 amino acids. Trimming took off 3 bases at V and 4 bases at J, with 9 bases between the two ends. Germline V gives CDR1 MNHNS, CDR2 SASEGT. CDR3 protein: CASSEDGTYGYTF. CDR3 DNA sequence: TGTGCCAGCAGTGAGGATGGGACCTATGGCTACACCTTC.